Listed below are T cell receptor beta chains from one sample, sequenced in a study of T-cell memory formation after mild COVID-19. TCRdb reprocessed the 5' RACE reads with MiXCR, giving one entry per CDR3 protein. The sample lists tens of thousands of distinct CDR3 sequences, around a quarter seen once, with about 40% in the top ten. Material: PBMCs or a T cell subset sorted from them (not recorded which). These receptors were obtained from a man younger than 30 who had mild COVID-19 (a few samples of this study predate the infection). Cell type and time point are not known. The CDR3 runs from the conserved cysteine through the conserved F or W. D genes are given only for firm matches. Size is omitted from some rows. Given values are once, few, many or a class for expanded clones.

v_gene: TRBV20-1
abundance: NA
j_gene: TRBJ1-1
d_gene: NA
CDR3aa: CSAVDKQDMNTEAFF
CDR3nt: TGCAGTGCTGTGGACAAGCAAGACATGAACACTGAAGCTTTCTTT

v_gene: TRBV7-9
abundance: few
j_gene: TRBJ2-5
d_gene: NA
CDR3aa: CASSFRVLWRGENQETQYF
CDR3nt: TGTGCCAGCAGCTTTCGGGTTCTTTGGAGGGGCGAAAACCAAGAGACCCAGTACTTC

v_gene: TRBV28
abundance: many
j_gene: TRBJ2-3
d_gene: NA
CDR3aa: CASKAAGDTQYF
CDR3nt: TGTGCCAGCAAAGCGGCCGGAGATACGCAGTATTTT

v_gene: TRBV20-1
abundance: NA
j_gene: TRBJ1-6
d_gene: TRBD1
CDR3aa: CSASPTGTYNSPLHF
CDR3nt: TGCAGTGCCTCCCCGACAGGGACCTATAATTCACCCCTCCACTTT

v_gene: TRBV4-3
abundance: few
j_gene: TRBJ2-7
d_gene: NA
CDR3aa: CASSQDLGAGEQYF
CDR3nt: TGCGCCAGCAGCCAAGATCTAGGGGCAGGGGAGCAGTACTTC

v_gene: TRBV20-1
abundance: NA
j_gene: TRBJ1-4
d_gene: NA
CDR3aa: CSATWRGSLWSEEKLFF
CDR3nt: TGCAGTGCTACCTGGAGGGGGAGCCTTTGGAGTGAAGAAAAACTGTTTTTT

v_gene: TRBV6-2/TRBV6-3
abundance: many
j_gene: TRBJ2-3
d_gene: NA
CDR3aa: CASSYSSTDTQYF
CDR3nt: TGTGCCAGCAGTTACTCCAGCACAGATACGCAGTATTTT

v_gene: TRBV7-9
abundance: NA
j_gene: TRBJ2-2
d_gene: NA
CDR3aa: CASSLAGTGGTGELFF
CDR3nt: TGTGCCAGCAGCTTAGCGGGAACAGGCGGGACCGGGGAGCTGTTTTTT

v_gene: TRBV12-3/TRBV12-4
abundance: few
j_gene: TRBJ1-2
d_gene: TRBD1
CDR3aa: CASSAGTGRVDYGYTF
CDR3nt: TGTGCCAGCAGCGCCGGGACAGGTCGGGTTGACTATGGCTACACCTTC

v_gene: TRBV6-1
abundance: NA
j_gene: TRBJ1-2
d_gene: NA
CDR3aa: CASRPLRGYTF
CDR3nt: TGTGCCAGCAGGCCCCTTCGGGGCTACACCTTC

v_gene: TRBV24-1
abundance: NA
j_gene: TRBJ2-5
d_gene: NA
CDR3aa: CATADREMAKTQYF
CDR3nt: TGTGCCACCGCCGACAGAGAGATGGCAAAGACCCAGTACTTC

v_gene: TRBV7-3
abundance: NA
j_gene: TRBJ2-1
d_gene: TRBD2
CDR3aa: CASSYSGGAGNEQFF
CDR3nt: TGTGCCAGCAGCTACAGCGGGGGGGCCGGTAATGAGCAGTTCTTC

v_gene: TRBV4-1
abundance: few
j_gene: TRBJ1-1
d_gene: NA
CDR3aa: CASKRNTEAFF
CDR3nt: TGCGCCAGCAAGAGGAACACTGAAGCTTTCTTT

v_gene: TRBV15
abundance: NA
j_gene: TRBJ2-1
d_gene: TRBD2
CDR3aa: CATSTHLAGVAGEQFF
CDR3nt: TGTGCCACCAGCACCCATCTAGCGGGGGTGGCTGGTGAGCAGTTCTTC

v_gene: TRBV9
abundance: NA
j_gene: TRBJ1-6
d_gene: NA
CDR3aa: CASSPLGGSPLHF
CDR3nt: TGTGCCAGCAGCCCCCTTGGCGGGTCACCCCTCCACTTT

v_gene: TRBV28
abundance: NA
j_gene: TRBJ1-5
d_gene: NA
CDR3aa: CASSFVYSHQPQHF
CDR3nt: TGTGCCAGCAGTTTTGTGTACTCCCATCAGCCCCAGCATTTT

v_gene: TRBV10-3
abundance: few
j_gene: TRBJ1-1
d_gene: NA
CDR3aa: CAIGHFSEAFF
CDR3nt: TGTGCCATCGGGCACTTTAGTGAAGCTTTCTTT

v_gene: TRBV29-1
abundance: few
j_gene: TRBJ2-3
d_gene: TRBD2
CDR3aa: CSVEAGTSGDTQYF
CDR3nt: TGCAGCGTTGAAGCCGGGACTAGCGGGGATACGCAGTATTTT

v_gene: TRBV12-3/TRBV12-4
abundance: NA
j_gene: TRBJ2-3
d_gene: NA
CDR3aa: CASSPTYGNTDTQYF
CDR3nt: TGTGCCAGCAGCCCCACGTATGGAAACACAGATACGCAGTATTTT

v_gene: TRBV9
abundance: NA
j_gene: TRBJ1-6
d_gene: NA
CDR3aa: CASSVGGTPGSPLHF
CDR3nt: TGTGCCAGCAGCGTAGGCGGGACCCCAGGTTCACCCCTCCACTTT

v_gene: TRBV28
abundance: NA
j_gene: TRBJ2-1
d_gene: TRBD1
CDR3aa: CASSLSGRTGVNNEQFF
CDR3nt: TGTGCCAGCAGTTTATCGGGCCGGACAGGGGTCAACAATGAGCAGTTCTTC

v_gene: TRBV3-1
abundance: few
j_gene: TRBJ2-1
d_gene: NA
CDR3aa: CASSQEASSSTYNEQFF
CDR3nt: TGTGCCAGCAGCCAAGAAGCTAGCTCCAGCACCTACAATGAGCAGTTCTTC

v_gene: TRBV7-2
abundance: NA
j_gene: TRBJ2-3
d_gene: TRBD2
CDR3aa: CASSLAAGGGRRDTQYF
CDR3nt: TGTGCCAGCAGCTTAGCGGCCGGGGGGGGCAGGAGAGATACGCAGTATTTT

v_gene: TRBV6-6
abundance: NA
j_gene: TRBJ1-1
d_gene: NA
CDR3aa: CASSHLTGTDAFF
CDR3nt: TGTGCCAGCAGTCACCTAACAGGTACTGATGCTTTCTTT

v_gene: TRBV5-1
abundance: NA
j_gene: TRBJ2-5
d_gene: NA
CDR3aa: CASSKRGETQYF
CDR3nt: TGCGCCAGCAGCAAGAGGGGAGAGACCCAGTACTTC

v_gene: TRBV5-6
abundance: few
j_gene: TRBJ2-4
d_gene: TRBD1
CDR3aa: CASSPGSTGGNIQYF
CDR3nt: TGTGCCAGCAGCCCTGGGTCGACAGGGGGAAACATTCAGTACTTC

v_gene: TRBV7-2
abundance: NA
j_gene: TRBJ2-5
d_gene: NA
CDR3aa: CASTGDTGEATQYF
CDR3nt: TGTGCCAGCACCGGCGATACAGGGGAGGCGACCCAGTACTTC

v_gene: TRBV12-3/TRBV12-4
abundance: few
j_gene: TRBJ2-3
d_gene: NA
CDR3aa: CASRDSADTQYF
CDR3nt: TGTGCCAGCAGAGATTCAGCAGATACGCAGTATTTT

v_gene: TRBV7-8
abundance: NA
j_gene: TRBJ2-5
d_gene: TRBD1
CDR3aa: CASGTGAQYF
CDR3nt: TGTGCCAGTGGGACAGGGGCCCAGTACTTC

v_gene: TRBV4-3
abundance: NA
j_gene: TRBJ1-3
d_gene: TRBD1
CDR3aa: CASSQDLLTGGSGNTIYF
CDR3nt: TGCGCCAGCAGCCAAGATCTTTTGACAGGGGGCTCTGGAAACACCATATATTTT

v_gene: TRBV12-3/TRBV12-4
abundance: many
j_gene: TRBJ2-4
d_gene: TRBD1
CDR3aa: CASKAPTGGNAKNIQYF
CDR3nt: TGTGCCAGCAAGGCCCCCACAGGGGGTAACGCCAAAAACATTCAGTACTTC

v_gene: TRBV12-3/TRBV12-4
abundance: few
j_gene: TRBJ2-2
d_gene: TRBD2
CDR3aa: CASSLTSGGHGELFF
CDR3nt: TGTGCCAGCAGTTTGACTAGCGGGGGTCACGGGGAGCTGTTTTTT

v_gene: TRBV6-2/TRBV6-3
abundance: NA
j_gene: TRBJ2-2
d_gene: TRBD1
CDR3aa: CASSLDGWDSPGELFF
CDR3nt: TGTGCCAGCAGCCTGGATGGATGGGACAGCCCGGGGGAGCTGTTTTTT

v_gene: TRBV6-5
abundance: NA
j_gene: TRBJ2-2
d_gene: NA
CDR3aa: CASSPQGKTGELFF
CDR3nt: TGTGCCAGCAGCCCACAGGGAAAAACCGGGGAGCTGTTTTTT

v_gene: TRBV19
abundance: many
j_gene: TRBJ1-2
d_gene: NA
CDR3aa: CASSPRQYYGYTF
CDR3nt: TGTGCCAGTAGTCCCAGACAGTACTATGGCTACACCTTC

v_gene: TRBV12-5
abundance: NA
j_gene: TRBJ2-3
d_gene: NA
CDR3aa: CASGSGPRADTQYF
CDR3nt: TGTGCTAGTGGTTCAGGCCCACGGGCAGATACGCAGTATTTT

v_gene: TRBV7-6
abundance: few
j_gene: TRBJ2-2
d_gene: NA
CDR3aa: CASSLGTRGELFF
CDR3nt: TGTGCCAGCAGCTTAGGTACCAGGGGGGAGCTGTTTTTT

v_gene: TRBV11-3
abundance: once
j_gene: TRBJ1-3
d_gene: NA
CDR3aa: CASSSDGSSGNTIYF
CDR3nt: TGTGCCAGCAGCTCGGACGGGAGCTCTGGAAACACCATATATTTT

v_gene: TRBV4-2
abundance: NA
j_gene: TRBJ1-6
d_gene: NA
CDR3aa: CASSQDLLANSPLHF
CDR3nt: TGTGCCAGCAGCCAAGATCTCCTGGCAAATTCACCCCTCCACTTT

v_gene: TRBV7-2
abundance: few
j_gene: TRBJ2-1
d_gene: NA
CDR3aa: CASNYGQSYEQFF
CDR3nt: TGTGCCAGCAATTACGGACAGTCGTATGAGCAGTTCTTC

v_gene: TRBV11-2
abundance: few
j_gene: TRBJ2-1
d_gene: NA
CDR3aa: CASSALGYNEQFF
CDR3nt: TGTGCCAGCAGCGCCCTTGGATACAATGAGCAGTTCTTC

v_gene: TRBV5-1
abundance: NA
j_gene: TRBJ2-2
d_gene: NA
CDR3aa: CASSEGRYSITGELFF
CDR3nt: TGCGCCAGCAGTGAGGGGAGGTACAGTATCACCGGGGAGCTGTTTTTT

v_gene: TRBV4-1
abundance: many
j_gene: TRBJ1-4
d_gene: TRBD1
CDR3aa: CASSQGQGNEKLFF
CDR3nt: TGCGCCAGCAGCCAAGGACAGGGGAATGAAAAACTGTTTTTT

v_gene: TRBV7-2
abundance: NA
j_gene: TRBJ1-6
d_gene: TRBD1
CDR3aa: CASSSRTGEGSPLHF
CDR3nt: TGTGCCAGCAGCTCAAGGACAGGGGAGGGTTCACCCCTCCACTTT

v_gene: TRBV9
abundance: NA
j_gene: TRBJ2-3
d_gene: NA
CDR3aa: CASSVLAYSSTDTQYF
CDR3nt: TGTGCCAGCAGCGTATTAGCCTACTCTAGCACAGATACGCAGTATTTT

v_gene: TRBV9
abundance: few
j_gene: TRBJ2-1
d_gene: TRBD2
CDR3aa: CASSVSGGAFLEQFF
CDR3nt: TGTGCCAGCAGCGTAAGCGGGGGGGCCTTCCTTGAGCAGTTCTTC

v_gene: TRBV12-3/TRBV12-4
abundance: NA
j_gene: TRBJ2-1
d_gene: NA
CDR3aa: CASSPGGPEQFF
CDR3nt: TGTGCCAGCAGCCCCGGGGGGCCTGAGCAGTTCTTC

v_gene: TRBV7-8
abundance: few
j_gene: TRBJ1-1
d_gene: NA
CDR3aa: CASSTRYTEAFF
CDR3nt: TGTGCCAGCAGCACACGGTACACTGAAGCTTTCTTT

v_gene: TRBV4-1
abundance: NA
j_gene: TRBJ2-3
d_gene: TRBD1
CDR3aa: CASSHGTGGYTDTQYF
CDR3nt: TGCGCCAGCAGCCACGGGACAGGGGGCTACACAGATACGCAGTATTTT

v_gene: TRBV21-1
abundance: NA
j_gene: TRBJ1-1
d_gene: NA
CDR3aa: CASSKVKEQNTEAFF
CDR3nt: TGTGCCAGCAGCAAAGTTAAGGAACAGAACACTGAAGCTTTCTTT

v_gene: TRBV10-3
abundance: NA
j_gene: TRBJ1-5
d_gene: NA
CDR3aa: CAISVAGPSNQTQHF
CDR3nt: TGTGCCATCAGTGTGGCAGGGCCGAGCAATCAGACCCAGCATTTT

v_gene: TRBV11-2
abundance: NA
j_gene: TRBJ2-7
d_gene: NA
CDR3aa: CASSLDSGADEQYF
CDR3nt: TGTGCCAGCAGCTTAGATTCGGGGGCGGACGAGCAGTACTTC

v_gene: TRBV6-2/TRBV6-3
abundance: NA
j_gene: TRBJ2-1
d_gene: TRBD1
CDR3aa: CASSYFPQGTNEQFF
CDR3nt: TGTGCCAGCAGTTACTTTCCACAGGGGACGAATGAGCAGTTCTTC

v_gene: TRBV19
abundance: many
j_gene: TRBJ2-1
d_gene: NA
CDR3aa: CASSIKPLLQGYNEQFF
CDR3nt: TGTGCCAGTAGTATAAAGCCCCTCTTACAGGGCTACAATGAGCAGTTCTTC

v_gene: TRBV21-1
abundance: few
j_gene: TRBJ2-1
d_gene: NA
CDR3aa: CASSRDRLEQFF
CDR3nt: TGTGCCAGCAGCCGGGACAGGCTGGAGCAGTTCTTC

v_gene: TRBV24-1
abundance: NA
j_gene: TRBJ2-7
d_gene: NA
CDR3aa: CATSDLADEQYF
CDR3nt: TGTGCCACCAGTGATTTGGCAGACGAGCAGTACTTC

v_gene: TRBV5-4
abundance: few
j_gene: TRBJ2-7
d_gene: NA
CDR3aa: CASSFAGQSYEQYF
CDR3nt: TGTGCCAGCAGCTTCGCGGGACAGTCCTACGAGCAGTACTTC

v_gene: TRBV7-6
abundance: NA
j_gene: TRBJ1-4
d_gene: TRBD1
CDR3aa: CASSRDREDEKLFF
CDR3nt: TGTGCCAGCAGCAGGGACAGGGAAGATGAAAAACTGTTTTTT

v_gene: TRBV23-1
abundance: few
j_gene: TRBJ2-1
d_gene: NA
CDR3aa: CASSQSRDLDHNEQFF
CDR3nt: TGCGCCAGCAGTCAATCGCGGGACTTGGATCACAATGAGCAGTTCTTC